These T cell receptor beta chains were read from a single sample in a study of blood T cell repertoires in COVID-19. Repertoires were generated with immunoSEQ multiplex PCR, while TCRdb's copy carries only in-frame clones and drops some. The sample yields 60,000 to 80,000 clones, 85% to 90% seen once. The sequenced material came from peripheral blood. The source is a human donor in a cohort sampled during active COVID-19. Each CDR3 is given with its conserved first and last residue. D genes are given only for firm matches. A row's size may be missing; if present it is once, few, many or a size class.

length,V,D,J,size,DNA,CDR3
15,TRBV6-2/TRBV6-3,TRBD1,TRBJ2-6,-,TGTGCCAGCAGTCCAGGGGGTCCTGGGGCCAACGTCCTGACTTTC,CASSPGGPGANVLTF
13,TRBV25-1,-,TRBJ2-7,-,TGTGCCAGCAGTGGGGGAGCCGGCTACGAGCAGTACTTC,CASSGGAGYEQYF
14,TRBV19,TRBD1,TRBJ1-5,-,TGTGCCAGTACCCAGGACAGGGGCAATCAGCCCCAGCATTTT,CASTQDRGNQPQHF
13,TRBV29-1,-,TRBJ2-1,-,TGCAGCGTCTTTCCCGGAGACTACAATGAGCAGTTCTTC,CSVFPGDYNEQFF
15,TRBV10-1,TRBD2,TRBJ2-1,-,TGCGCCAGCAGTGGAGCTAGCGGGAGTGTAAGTGAGCAGTTCTTC,CASSGASGSVSEQFF
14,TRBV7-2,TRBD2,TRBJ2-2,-,TGTGCGAGCGGTAGCGGGGGGGCCTCAGGGGAGCTGTTTTTT,CASGSGGASGELFF
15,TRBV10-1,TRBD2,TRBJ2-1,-,TGCGCCAGCAGTGAAGCTAGCGGGAGATACAATGAGCAGTTCTTC,CASSEASGRYNEQFF
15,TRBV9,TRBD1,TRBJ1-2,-,TGTGCCAGCAGGCGCCTAGACAGGGGGCTAGATGGCTACACCTTC,CASRRLDRGLDGYTF
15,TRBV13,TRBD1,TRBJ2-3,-,TGTGCCAGCAGCTTAGACAGGGGGTTCACAGATACGCAGTATTTT,CASSLDRGFTDTQYF
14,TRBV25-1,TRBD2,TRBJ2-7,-,TGTGCCAGCAGTGACCCTAGCGGGAGGAACGAGCAGTACTTC,CASSDPSGRNEQYF
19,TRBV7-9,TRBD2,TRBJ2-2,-,TGTGCCAGCAGCTTAGGTTCTAGCGGTCGTTCGGCGAACACCGGGGAGCTGTTTTTT,CASSLGSSGRSANTGELFF
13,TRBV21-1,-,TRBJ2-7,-,TGTGCCAGCAGCAAAGTAAGCGGCTACGAGCAGTACTTC,CASSKVSGYEQYF
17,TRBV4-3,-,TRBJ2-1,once,TGCGCCAGCAGCCAAGATGGCGCCGCCGCGAGGTACAATGAGCAGTTCTTC,CASSQDGAAARYNEQFF
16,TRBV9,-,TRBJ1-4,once,TGTGCCAGCAGCGTTCGCGGGACTCCAACTAATGAAAAACTGTTTTTT,CASSVRGTPTNEKLFF
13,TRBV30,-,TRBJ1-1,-,TGTGCCTGGAGTGTAGTAGGAGCCACTGAAGCTTTCTTT,CAWSVVGATEAFF
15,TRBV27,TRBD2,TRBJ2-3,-,TGTGCCAGCAGTTCCTCGACTAGCGGGACAGATACGCAGTATTTT,CASSSSTSGTDTQYF
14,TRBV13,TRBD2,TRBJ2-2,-,TGTGCCAGCACCGGAGGGACTAGCAACGGGGAGCTGTTTTTT,CASTGGTSNGELFF
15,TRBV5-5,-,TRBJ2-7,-,TGTGCCAGCAGCTTGGAGCCAGCGACTACCTACGAGCAGTACTTC,CASSLEPATTYEQYF
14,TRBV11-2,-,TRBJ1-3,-,TGTGCCAGCAGCTTAGCAGGGCCTGGAAACACCATATATTTT,CASSLAGPGNTIYF
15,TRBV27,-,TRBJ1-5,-,TGTGCCAGCAGACTGGACAGCTATAGCAATCAGCCCCAGCATTTT,CASRLDSYSNQPQHF
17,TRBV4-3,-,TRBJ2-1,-,TGCGCCAGCAGCCAAGATTGGGTCAGGGTTCTATACAATGAGCAGTTCTTC,CASSQDWVRVLYNEQFF
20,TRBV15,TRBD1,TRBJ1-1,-,TGTGCCACCAGCAGAGGCGGCCCAGGGGGCGAGGCACAGAGTGCCACTGAAGCTTTCTTT,CATSRGGPGGEAQSATEAFF
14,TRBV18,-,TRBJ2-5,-,TGTGCCAGCTCACCTACGGGATCCCAAGAGACCCAGTACTTC,CASSPTGSQETQYF
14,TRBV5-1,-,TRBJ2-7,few,TGCGCCAGCAGCCCAGGGACACTTACCTACGAGCAGTACTTC,CASSPGTLTYEQYF
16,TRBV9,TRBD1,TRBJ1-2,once,TGTGCCAGCACCTTACTTTCGGGACAGGGAGCCTATGGCTACACCTTC,CASTLLSGQGAYGYTF
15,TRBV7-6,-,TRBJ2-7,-,TGTGCCAGCAGCGATCGGCTAGAGGAACCCTACGAGCAGTACTTC,CASSDRLEEPYEQYF
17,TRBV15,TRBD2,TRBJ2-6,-,TGTGCCACCAGCTCCGGGACTAGCTTCTCTGGGGCCAACGTCCTGACTTTC,CATSSGTSFSGANVLTF
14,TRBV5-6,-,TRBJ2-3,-,TGTGCCAGCAGCACGGGACTTGACACAGATACGCAGTATTTT,CASSTGLDTDTQYF
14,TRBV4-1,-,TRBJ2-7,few,TGCGCCAGCAGCCAAGTGTCGGGGGAGTACGAGCAGTACTTC,CASSQVSGEYEQYF
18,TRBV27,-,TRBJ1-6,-,TGTGCCAGCAGTTCGGCGCCTCCGAGGGCGGGTTGGAGTTCACCCCTCCACTTT,CASSSAPPRAGWSSPLHF
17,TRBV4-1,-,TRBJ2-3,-,TGCGCCAGCAGCCACACGGAGGGGATTTCCATCACAGATACGCAGTATTTT,CASSHTEGISITDTQYF
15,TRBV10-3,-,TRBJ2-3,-,TGTGCCATCAGTGAGACTAGTGATCCCACAGATACGCAGTATTTT,CAISETSDPTDTQYF
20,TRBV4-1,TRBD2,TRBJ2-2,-,TGCGCCAGCAGCCAAGCCCCGGGGTTTACTAGCGGGGCGTCCACCGGGGAGCTGTTTTTT,CASSQAPGFTSGASTGELFF
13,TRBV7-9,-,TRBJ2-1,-,TGTGCCAGCAGCTTAACACCCTTCAATGAGCAGTTCTTC,CASSLTPFNEQFF
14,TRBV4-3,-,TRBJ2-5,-,TGCGCCAGCAGCCAAGGTACAGGGTCGGAGACCCAGTACTTC,CASSQGTGSETQYF
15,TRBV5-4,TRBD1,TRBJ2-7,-,TGTGCCAGCACCAGAACAGGGGCCCCCAGCGCCGAGCAGTACTTC,CASTRTGAPSAEQYF
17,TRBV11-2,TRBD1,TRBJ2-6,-,TGTGCCAGCAGCTCCGGACAGGGTTTCTCTGGGGCCAACGTCCTGACTTTC,CASSSGQGFSGANVLTF
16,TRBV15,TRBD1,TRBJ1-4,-,TGTGCCACCAGCAGTGACAGGGTTGGATTAGACGAAAAACTGTTTTTT,CATSSDRVGLDEKLFF
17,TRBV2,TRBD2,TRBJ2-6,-,TGTGCCTCAAAAAAGCTGGGAGGGAACTCTGGGGCCAACGTCCTGACTTTC,CASKKLGGNSGANVLTF
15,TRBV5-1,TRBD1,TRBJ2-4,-,TGCGCCAGCAGCTGGGGACAGGGAGCCAAAAACATTCAGTACTTC,CASSWGQGAKNIQYF
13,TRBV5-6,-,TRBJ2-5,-,TGTGCCAGCAGCATACAGGGTGTGGAGACCCAGTACTTC,CASSIQGVETQYF
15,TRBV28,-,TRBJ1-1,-,TGTGCCAGCAGTTTAGAAGGCGGGCTGGGACAAAGAGCTTTCTTT,CASSLEGGLGQRAFF
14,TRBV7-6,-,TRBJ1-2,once,TGTGCCAGCAGCTTATTTATAGGGGCGGATGGCTACACCTTC,CASSLFIGADGYTF
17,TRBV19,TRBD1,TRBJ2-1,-,TGTGCCAGTAGTATAGACCCCGGGACAGGAGCCTACAATGAGCAGTTCTTC,CASSIDPGTGAYNEQFF
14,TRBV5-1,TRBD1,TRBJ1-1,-,TGCGCCAGCAGCCCGGGACAGACAAACACTGAAGCTTTCTTT,CASSPGQTNTEAFF
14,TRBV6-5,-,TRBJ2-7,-,TGTGCCACTACCTCCGGGACACGCTCCTACGAGCAGTACTTC,CATTSGTRSYEQYF